This T cell receptor (beta chain) was found in a study of cytomegalovirus exposure and HLA in healthy donors. Details on this clone: Its antigen remains unidentified.

This CDR3 is built from 15 residues. V shed 1 base and J shed 2 bases, with 12 bases lying between them. The germline CDR1 and CDR2 sequences are SGHDN and FVKESK. Here immunoSEQ multiplex PCR was the method, and the copy in TCRdb shows in-frame clones only, minus some. The profile shows about 200,000 clones, around 80% of them singletons. General observations from the study: It was 150 to 200 TCR beta chains that were listed as cytomegalovirus-associated.

The source material was PBMCs. The TCR sequence derives from a woman aged 30 to 39 in good health and CMV-seropositive. The chain employs TRBV14 and TRBJ2-7; tentatively, D is TRBD2 (6 bases). For the CDR3, the DNA is TGTGCCAGCAGCCAAGCCGGCGGGGTTGCCTACGAGCAGTACTTC. This codes for CASSQAGGVAYEQYF.